This T cell receptor beta chain originates from a study of T cell repertoires in cytomegalovirus infection. Turning to the study itself: An indication of both CMV infection and matching HLA type came from public TCR beta signatures.

MiXCR, run by TCRdb on the reads, gives a single entry per CDR3 protein. The sample holds approximately 130,000 distinct CDR3 sequences, roughly a quarter seen once. This CDR3 is built from 15 residues. Germline CDR1 and CDR2: LNHDA and SQIVND (reference sequence). J lost 1 base, V lost 3 bases, and 4 bases had no gene match. Study-level results: The study found HLA-C-restricted CMV-specific TCR beta clonotypes dominating the ex vivo response. Based on cumulative public TCR beta family frequency, carriers of CMV plus the relevant HLA were identified.

This clonotype was recorded a few times. What it recognizes is unknown. The chain couples TRBV19 to TRBJ2-7; 9 bases map to TRBD1. Sequencing was performed on PBMCs, sequenced either directly or after in vitro stimulation (not recorded which). The receptor was isolated from a human donor in good health (CMV status not recorded). Some clones in this sample may be carry-over from other donors' samples. For the CDR3, the DNA is TGTGCCAGTAGTATGGGACAGGGAATGTCCTACGAGCAGTACTTC. Translation gives CASSMGQGMSYEQYF.